This T cell receptor (beta chain) was found in a study of T cell changes during pregnancy in multiple sclerosis. CDR3 length equals 15 residues. Germline CDR1 reads SGHNT; CDR2 reads YENEEA. The V and J ends lost 1 base and 5 bases, in that order; junction bases with no gene match: 7. This table comes from immunoSEQ multiplex PCR, and its TCRdb copy is limited to in-frame clones, with some not included. Among about 70,000 clones listed, approximately 92% were seen once. This sample comprised CD8+ T cells from peripheral blood mononuclear cells, obtained in the third trimester of pregnancy. The V call is TRBV11-3, the J call TRBJ2-5; 7 nucleotides agree with TRBD1. This receptor was identified in a female donor in good health, enrolled as a control in a pregnancy study. The DNA of the CDR3 is TGTGCCAGCAGCTTAGGAGACAGGGTCGGGGAGACCCAGTACTTC. Amino acid sequence: CASSLGDRVGETQYF.